In this sample, the clone carrying this TCR beta chain turned up a few times. Its antigen remains unidentified. This record belongs to a study of T-cell memory formation after mild COVID-19. Findings and caveats of the study: CD4+ contracting clones were found mainly in CM and EM, and CD8+ ones in EMRA. Day 15 to 85 contracting clones showed balanced CD4/CD8; later expanders leaned CD4+.

TCRdb re-derived calls from the 5' RACE reads in MiXCR, one entry per CDR3 protein. The repertoire consists of some 440,000 distinct CDR3 sequences, with about 23% occurring once and the leading ten covering approximately 12%. J gave up 4 bases and V 1 base, and 10 bases lay outside the gene matches. Per germline, CDR1 SGHNT and CDR2 YENEEA. The CDR3 is made up of 18 amino acids. Sample: PBMCs or a T cell subset sorted from them (not recorded which). This sequence was found in an adult woman who had mild COVID-19 (a few samples of this study predate the infection). Cell type and time point are not known. The gene calls are TRBV11-3 and TRBJ2-1; 10 bases fit TRBD2. The CDR3, as DNA: TGTGCCAGCAGCTTAGCCTGGCTAGCGGGAGACGAATACAATGAGCAGTTCTTC. Translated: CASSLAWLAGDEYNEQFF.